The TCR beta chain under discussion was sequenced for a study of T-cell memory formation after mild COVID-19. Study in general: Largely, TCR clusters stayed within a single donor. General study points: From day 15 to 85, contracting clones were balanced between CD4 and CD8, whereas later expanders leaned toward CD4+. Of the contracting clones, CD4+ ones lay mainly in CM and EM, and CD8+ ones in EMRA. Memory cells collected pre-infection included some clones that later responded, suggesting cross-reactive memory joined.

V gave up 3 bases and J gave up 6 bases, with 14 bases separating them. This CDR3 is 14 amino acids long. Germline CDR1 is SEHNR and CDR2 is FQNEAQ (reference sequence). One entry per CDR3 protein results from TCRdb running MiXCR on the 5' RACE reads. In the table there are roughly 560,000 distinct CDR3 sequences, around 21% of which are singletons. A word on this clonotype: Its target is unknown.

This sequence joins TRBV7-9 and TRBJ2-5; the D gene could be TRBD1 or TRBD2 (6 bases each). The sequence was collected from an adult woman who had mild COVID-19 (a few samples of this study predate the infection). Cell type and time point are not known. Sequenced sample: PBMCs or a T cell subset sorted from them (not recorded which). In nucleotides, the CDR3 is TGTGCCAGCAGCTTGGTGGAGGGGGTAAAGACCCAGTACTTC. Translated: CASSLVEGVKTQYF.